This entry is about one T cell receptor (beta chain). This clone was found once. Its antigen has not been determined. Per-base quality was not reported, and no clone a single base away is much larger than it. Genomic DNA was isolated using the Qiagen DNeasy kit from unsorted PBMCs as well as from negatively selected CD4+ and CD8+ fractions. Amplification of TCR beta CDR3 regions was done by immunoSEQ multiplex PCR with primers that anneal to V and J segments. Amplification bias was minimized using a synthetic immune receptor repertoire, and residual bias was removed computationally after sequencing. In the original analysis: Custom Python scripts were used to quantify repertoire diversity as the Shannon entropy index. Unsorted, CD4+ and CD8+ repertoires were analyzed separately, except for combined analyses in which CD4+ and CD8+ sequences were merged in silico. A clone counted as expanded when the clone's frequency after treatment rose at least 2-fold relative to C1D1, and clones undetected at baseline were given a pseudocount of 0.5. Clones with 0 or 1 copy at C1D1 were classified as singleton clones, and clones with 2 or more copies were classified as non-singleton clones. Clones expanded in unsorted samples were assigned a CD4+, CD8+ or unknown annotation through matching of protein sequences in sorted samples from the same patient. Wilcoxon tests on paired samples were used to test diversity changes from C1D1 to C4D1. As stored in TCRdb, this immuneACCESS dataset retains in-frame rearrangements with V and J assigned. A fraction of the clones does not appear; measured against another copy, unresolved V genes explain less than half of the discrepancy, and the remainder lacks a known reason. That table is the source of V, J and clone size, and D and trimming were worked out from the DNA. The sample table shows over 50,000 clones, and over 75% are seen once. In total, the top ten clones hold roughly 15% of the sample.

Per the publication, the time point label means: cycle 1 day 1 (C1D1), immediately before nivolumab initiation. All trial patients had relapsed after autologous stem cell transplantation, with cohorts A, B and C differing in prior brentuximab vedotin exposure. The trial cohort included 55 to 65 patients with relapsed/refractory classical Hodgkin lymphoma, and each patient had a best overall response of complete response, partial response or progressive disease. Trial patients were treated with single-agent nivolumab in the multi-cohort phase II CheckMate 205 trial. An independent review committee assessed best overall response by applying the 2007 International Working Group response criteria. PBMCs from the trial were collected at three points: immediately before nivolumab initiation (C1D1), and during therapy at cycle 2 day 1 and cycle 4 day 1. Peripheral blood was collected in 8 mL Vacutainer Cell Preparation Tubes, from which PBMCs were isolated by centrifugation and then cryopreserved.

This specimen comes from a study of PD-1 blockade in classical Hodgkin lymphoma (TCRdb year 2020). Background on the whole study: Nivolumab dosing was 3 mg/kg intravenously every 2 weeks, continuing until either disease progression or unacceptable toxicity. To define a peripheral blood immune signature of response to PD-1 blockade in classical Hodgkin lymphoma, the study combined TCR beta sequencing with CyTOF. The full study reports these points: CD4+ but not CD8+ TCR diversity rose significantly by C4D1 (p=0.0027 vs p=0.16), most apparent in complete responders (p=0.02). The study covered only a single clinical trial cohort, and the causes of the repertoire differences, possibly disease activity or prior therapy, were still not defined. Diversity was lower in patients who began nivolumab less than 1 year after ASCT, so these patients were left out of later analyses to avoid confounding by immune reconstitution. Baseline TCR diversity was reported as lower in newly diagnosed patients than in healthy donors, and lower still in relapsed/refractory patients. Among trial patients, those achieving complete response had baseline diversity similar to that of newly diagnosed patients, while diversity was significantly lower in partial responders and progressors.

The sequences come from peripheral blood mononuclear cells (PBMCs), collected at baseline. The sequence was obtained from a human donor with classical Hodgkin lymphoma.

This receptor carries the CDR3 CASSWGLARGNEQFF. The nucleotide sequence reads as follows: TGTGCCAGCAGCTGGGGACTAGCGAGGGGCAATGAGCAGTTCTTC. The V gene is TRBV7-6 and the J gene is TRBJ2-1, with 10 central nucleotides matching TRBD2. CDR1 and CDR2, looked up from the germline V gene, are SGHVS and FNYEAQ. For this chain, trimming is 4 bases at the V end and 6 bases at the J end, and the number of junction bases without a gene match is 6. The CDR3 spans 15 residues, from the cysteine through the phenylalanine. The read is trimmed to its CDR3 DNA, 45 bases read in frame from base 1.